This entry describes one T cell receptor beta chain. The antigen is not known. The source of the sample is a study of shared clonotypes between healthy human individuals. Sequenced by immunoSEQ multiplex PCR; TCRdb stores in-frame clones only, minus some. The sample contains more than 2,000,000 clones, 93% of which appear only once. Germline V gene data show CDR1 as MNHEY and CDR2 as SMNVEV (reference sequence). This CDR3 is 17 amino acids long. After removal of 6 bases from V and 4 bases from J, the junction contained 15 bases not matched to a gene. Overall study results and limits: It was anticipated that sequencing depth would influence how many clonotypes donors shared. Memory subsets generally showed lower estimated richness than naive subsets. Represented genetic and exposure-history diversity was restricted by having few donors.

It was into CD45RA+ naive and CD45RA-negative memory subsets that the CD4+ cells were split. The source material was naive CD4+ T cells from PBMCs. The subset is: CD45RA+ positively selected. The clonotype comes from a man aged 18 to 29 in good health. Some clones in this sample may be carry-over from other donors' samples. The rearrangement joins TRBV27 to TRBJ2-5, with TRBD2 matching over 9 bases. CDR3 DNA sequence: TGTGCCAGCAGCTCCTTCTCGGCGGGAGGGGAGAGAGAGACCCAGTACTTC. Its translation: CASSSFSAGGERETQYF.